This is a list of T cell receptor beta chains from one sample in a study of cytomegalovirus exposure and HLA in healthy donors. Libraries were prepared by immunoSEQ multiplex PCR; TCRdb keeps only in-frame clonotypes and omits some of them. The sample contains about 180,000 clones, around 80% of which appear only once. The material sequenced was PBMCs. The receptors stem from a man aged 18 to 29 in good health and CMV-seronegative. Both conserved end residues are part of each CDR3. D genes are given only for firm matches. Only part of the rows carry a size: once, few, many, or a class if the clone is expanded.

j_call | clone_size | v_call | d_call | cdr3_nt | cdr3_aa
TRBJ2-7 | NA | TRBV5-8 | NA | TGTGCCAGCGGTCTCTTCTCCTACGAGCAGTACTTC | CASGLFSYEQYF
TRBJ2-5 | few | TRBV29-1 | NA | TGCAGCGTGACAAGGGGAGAGACCCAGTACTTC | CSVTRGETQYF
TRBJ1-2 | once | TRBV9 | TRBD1 | TGTGCCAGCAGCCCAACCGGGACAGGGGGCAAGTACACCTTC | CASSPTGTGGKYTF
TRBJ2-7 | NA | TRBV30 | NA | TGTGCCTGGAGTCACATTCTCCCCGTACGGGACTCGTCATACGAGCAGTACTTC | CAWSHILPVRDSSYEQYF
TRBJ2-3 | NA | TRBV2 | TRBD2 | TGTGCCAGCAACCGGCTAGCGGGAGGAAGGAAGCAGTATTTT | CASNRLAGGRKQYF
TRBJ2-7 | NA | TRBV10-3 | NA | TGTGCCATCAGTGATGAGAGGGTTGCCTACGAGCAGTACTTC | CAISDERVAYEQYF
TRBJ1-6 | NA | TRBV6-4 | NA | TGCGCCAGCAGTGAGTCAGTATACTCACCCCTCCACTTT | CASSESVYSPLHF
TRBJ1-1 | NA | TRBV14 | NA | TGTGCCAGCAGCCAAGATGGGGCCGGGGGACCGAACACTGAAGCTTTCTTT | CASSQDGAGGPNTEAFF
TRBJ2-1 | NA | TRBV4-2 | NA | TGTGCCAGCAGCCAAGGGGCTAGCCCTCGTGAGCAGTTCTTC | CASSQGASPREQFF
TRBJ2-5 | once | TRBV11-3 | NA | TGTGCCAGCAGCGCCAGCCGGGGGACGGGGAGGACCCAGTACTTC | CASSASRGTGRTQYF
TRBJ1-2 | NA | TRBV5-1 | NA | TGCGCCAGCAGCTTGGAGGGGTCTAACTATGGCTACACCTTC | CASSLEGSNYGYTF
TRBJ2-1 | NA | TRBV7-2 | TRBD2 | TGTGCCAGCAGCTTAAACCGGCGGGGGGGCAGTAGTGAGCAGTTCTTC | CASSLNRRGGSSEQFF
TRBJ2-3 | NA | TRBV6-1 | NA | TGTGCCAGCAGTGAGCGGGGTAGCACAGATACGCAGTATTTT | CASSERGSTDTQYF
TRBJ1-2 | NA | TRBV4-3 | NA | TGCGCCAGCAGCCAAGATACTGGCGGCAGGGCCTTATATGGCTACACCTTC | CASSQDTGGRALYGYTF
TRBJ2-5 | NA | TRBV7-9 | NA | TGTGCCAGCAGCTCGGAGTTGACCCAGTACTTC | CASSSELTQYF
TRBJ2-1 | NA | TRBV5-6 | NA | TGTGCCAGCAGCTTGGGGAAAGGGGGGGGGCGGGACAATGAGCAGTTCTTC | CASSLGKGGGRDNEQFF
TRBJ2-7 | NA | TRBV5-8 | NA | TGTGCCAGCAGCTCTCGACAGACCTACGAGCAGTACTTC | CASSSRQTYEQYF
TRBJ1-2 | NA | TRBV6-6 | TRBD1 | TGTGCCAGCAGTTACTCAGACAGGGCGGGAGGCTACACCTTC | CASSYSDRAGGYTF
TRBJ2-1 | NA | TRBV9 | TRBD1 | TGTGCCAGCAGCGTAGGAGGACAGGGGAGCGGTGAGCAGTTCTTC | CASSVGGQGSGEQFF
TRBJ1-1 | NA | TRBV6-6 | NA | TGTGCCAGCAGTTACTCAGTGGGGAGCACTGAAGCTTTCTTT | CASSYSVGSTEAFF
TRBJ2-1 | NA | TRBV14 | TRBD2 | TGTGCCAGCAGCCAAGGCGGGAGCGGCCATGAGCAGTTCTTC | CASSQGGSGHEQFF
TRBJ2-1 | NA | TRBV19 | TRBD2 | TGTGCCAGTAGCGGACTAGCGGGAGAACACGAGCAGTTCTTC | CASSGLAGEHEQFF
TRBJ1-1 | NA | TRBV18 | TRBD1 | TGTGCCAGCTCCCCCGTATTTCTCGGGACAGGTGGTTCGGGGGATGAAGCTTTCTTT | CASSPVFLGTGGSGDEAFF
TRBJ1-2 | NA | TRBV7-2 | TRBD1 | TGTGCCAGCAGCCCCGGGCAGGGGGGAGTGAACTATGGCTACACCTTC | CASSPGQGGVNYGYTF
TRBJ2-7 | few | TRBV28 | NA | TGTGCCAGCGGGACCGGCGGGGGCAAGGACGAGCAGTACTTC | CASGTGGGKDEQYF
TRBJ2-1 | once | TRBV6-4 | TRBD2 | TGTGCCAGCAGCCCCGAACTAGCGGGAAGCCTAAATGAGCAGTTCTTC | CASSPELAGSLNEQFF
TRBJ2-5 | NA | TRBV7-2 | TRBD1 | TGTGCCAGCAGCTTGGACAGGGGCACGGAGACCCAGTACTTC | CASSLDRGTETQYF
TRBJ1-2 | few | TRBV7-2 | NA | TGTGCCAGCAGCTTATTAGGAGTTGAGAACTATGGCTACACCTTC | CASSLLGVENYGYTF
TRBJ1-1 | few | TRBV7-9 | NA | TGTGCCAGCAGCTCTAACACTGAAGCTTTCTTT | CASSSNTEAFF
TRBJ2-3 | NA | TRBV7-7 | NA | TGTGCTAGCAGCTTAGGGACACTTTTCACAGATACGCAGTATTTT | CASSLGTLFTDTQYF
TRBJ2-3 | NA | TRBV5-1 | TRBD2 | TGCGCCAGCAGCTTGGTGGCGGGAGGGGGCACAGATACGCAGTATTTT | CASSLVAGGGTDTQYF
TRBJ2-7 | NA | TRBV18 | NA | TGTGCCAGCTCAACTAGGGAAGGGGAGCAGTACTTC | CASSTREGEQYF
TRBJ2-7 | few | TRBV4-3 | NA | TGCGCCAGCAGCCATTTACAGGGTGCCGAGCAGTACTTC | CASSHLQGAEQYF